This TCR beta chain was recorded in a study of T cells in Graves' hyperthyroidism and ophthalmopathy. Study-wide findings and caveats: Ophthalmopathy and stable hyperthyroidism were told apart by a 13 V-J model. Most expanded thyroid clonotypes above 0.001 recurred in blood.

V was clipped by 4 bases and J by 4 bases, with 8 bases between them. This CDR3 comprises 12 residues. In germline, CDR1 is SQVTM, CDR2 ANQGSEA. The TCR beta CDR3 regions underwent amplification using RNA transcripts as the source. First-round RT-PCR targeting the TCR CDR3 was performed with the HTBI primer set. MiXCR, run by TCRdb on the multiplex PCR reads, gives a single entry per CDR3 protein. The sample gives some 740,000 distinct CDR3 sequences, 13% to 15% of which show up once; about 10% is in the top ten. Patients aged 18 to 65 with hyperthyroidism were newly diagnosed, with duration under 2 months. This clonotype showed up just a few times. Its antigen is unknown.

The sequence derives from a woman aged 18-29 years with Graves' hyperthyroidism. The specimen was blood. The chain uses TRBV29-1 and TRBJ1-5; the D is unclear. DNA for the CDR3: TGCAGCGTTGGGGCAGGAAATCAGCCCCAGCATTTT. Translating gives CSVGAGNQPQHF.